The source of this T cell receptor (beta chain) is a study of tumor and adjacent non-tumor tissue in lung cancer (dated by TCRdb to the late 2010s). Regarding the complete study: The cohort included about eleven adenocarcinoma, 2 squamous cell carcinoma and 1 small cell lung cancer patients. The roughly 15 enrolled patients, of whom roughly 10 were men and 5 were women, were aged roughly 30 to 80 years and were diagnosed with TNM stage I to III disease. A total of around 130,000,000 productive TCRbeta reads were generated by sequencing, corresponding to an average of about 4.17 million reads per sample. Using bulk TCRbeta repertoires from around 15 lung cancer patients, the study set lung tumor tissue side by side with matched distant non-tumor lung tissue. A few dozen paired specimens, one tumor and one normal lung sample per patient, were profiled by TCRbeta CDR3 sequencing.

Points the paper makes about the study in general: Only around 15 patients were included in the cohort, and the need for larger samples and more detailed clinical data was noted by the authors. The top 100 clones accounted for a significantly larger cumulative portion of the repertoire in normal lung than in tumor tissue. Neither the sequencing platform nor unique molecular identifiers are mentioned in the methods. Peripheral blood was not sequenced, so blood TCRbeta repertoires were not examined in the lung cancer patients of the study. TCR diversity (inverse Simpson) was significantly higher in tumor than in normal lung tissue (approximately 440 vs 150, P = 0.0075, Mann-Whitney U test). Younger patients had significantly higher TCR diversity, and higher tumor TCR diversity was associated with shorter overall and disease-free survival.

Points on this clonotype: What antigen it recognizes has not been identified. No clone much larger than this one lies a single base away; base qualities are absent.

The receptor library was made with multiplex PCR. Reads for this sample came from an Illumina HiSeq 2500. TCRbeta libraries were built by three rounds of nested PCR using primers (Table S4), following protocols modified from ARM-PCR. Before sequencing, PCR products of 200-500 bp were cut from the gel and purified using the QIAquick gel extraction kit. Per the authors' processing: Reads were cleaned using Trimmomatic, were merged into complete CDR3 sequences using FLASH, and were assigned to V(D)J germline segments using MiTCR. Clonal diversity was calculated as the inverse Simpson's index using VDJtools. In-frame sequences without a premature stop codon were defined as productive reads. The public reads were run again by TCRdb, first through fastp at Q25 and then through MiXCR, and only productive beta chains were kept. Duplicate CDR3 protein sequences are folded into a single record with the most common DNA and genes. TCRdb's processing, not the study's, gives the V and J calls here. This sample is represented by roughly 69,000 distinct CDR3 sequences; roughly 77% of them were singletons. Clones ranked in the top ten supply 40% to 45% of the sample.

RNA was isolated from bulk unsorted tissue, and RNA quality was assessed with a NanoDrop ND-1000 and an Agilent 2100. Normal lung samples were distant non-tumor tissue taken more than 3 cm from the tumor edge. Donors were newly diagnosed lung cancer patients admitted for thoracic surgery in China between August and November 2014, without prior chemotherapy. The study excluded patients who had received radiotherapy or chemotherapy before or who had another cancer at the same time. Surgical tissue pieces of about 1-2.3 cm3 were preserved in RNAlater solution and were kept at -80 degrees C until use. The sample comprised distant non-tumor lung tissue. The source of this sequence is a man aged 60 to 69 with non-small cell lung cancer.

The CDR3 in this case is CASSLRTSGSSSDTQYF. In nucleotides, the sequence is TGCGCCAGCAGCCTACGGACTAGCGGGAGTAGTTCAGATACGCAGTATTTT. This chain joins TRBV5-1 to TRBJ2-3, with 13 middle bases fitting TRBD2. CDR1 and CDR2, per the germline V gene, are SGHRS and YFSETQ. From its cysteine to its phenylalanine, the CDR3 spans 17 amino acids. Only the CDR3 portion is preserved as DNA: 51 bases, with reading frame beginning at the first base. V ends up 4 bases short and J 4 bases short, with an unmatched junction base count of 9.